These 29 T cell receptor beta chains share one sample of origin, sequenced in a study of blood T cell repertoires in COVID-19. TCRdb's copy holds only in-frame clones and misses some; the assay was immunoSEQ multiplex PCR. The repertoire includes fewer than 150,000 clones, approximately 89% of them detected once, and 3.5% to 5% sits in the top ten. Source material: peripheral blood. These receptors all come from a human donor in a cohort sampled during active COVID-19.

The chain employs TRBV7-2 and TRBJ2-1; D might be TRBD1 (5 bases). The CDR3 has 14 residues. Trimming removed 5 bases at V and 7 bases at J, with 15 bases between. In germline, CDR1 is SGHTA, CDR2 FQGNSA. CDR3 loop: CASSLLAGWNEQFF. CDR3 in DNA: TGTGCCAGCAGCCTACTTGCAGGGTGGAATGAGCAGTTCTTC.

This chain connects TRBV27 to TRBJ2-5, with 9 bases identical to TRBD1. The V gene end was trimmed by 2 bases and the J gene end by 14 bases; junction bases not matched to a gene: 3. This CDR3 region has 11 residues. Germline V lookup: CDR1 MNHEY, CDR2 SMNVEV (reference sequence). The CDR3 region has the DNA TGTGCCAGCAGTTTAGGACAGGGGCCCTACTTC. Its protein product is CASSLGQGPYF.

The V gene is TRBV7-2, the J gene TRBJ2-7; maybe TRBD1 (5 bases). The CDR3 has 17 residues. V lost 0 bases and J lost 7, with 22 bases in between. The germline V gene encodes CDR1 SGHTA and CDR2 FQGNSA. Written as DNA, the CDR3 is TGTGCCAGCAGCTTAGCGCTAATTGGGGCGCCTTGGGGAGAGCAGTACGTC. It specifies CASSLALIGAPWGEQYV.

This chain uses TRBV29-1 with TRBJ1-2; D is unclear. V was trimmed by 4 bases and J by 8 bases, leaving 11 bases between them. The CDR3 is 11 amino acids. CDR1 SQVTM and CDR2 ANQGSEA come from the germline V gene. CDR3 loop: CSVVERSGYTF. Written as DNA, the CDR3 is TGCAGCGTTGTAGAACGGAGCGGCTACACCTTC.

V gene TRBV5-1 combines with J gene TRBJ1-2; 9 bases map to TRBD1. The CDR3 length is 16 residues. Per the germline V gene, CDR1 is SGHRS and CDR2 is YFSETQ. V lost 3 bases, J lost 0 bases, and 6 bases stayed unmatched. The CDR3 sequence: CASSSTTGGTNYGYTF. The CDR3 DNA is TGCGCCAGCAGCTCTACGACAGGGGGGACTAACTATGGCTACACCTTC.

The chain recombines TRBV5-1 with TRBJ2-5; D possibly corresponds to TRBD1 (5 bases). This CDR3 has 15 amino acids. Germline-derived CDR1 and CDR2 are SGHRS and YFSETQ. Trimming pared 2 bases from V and 1 base from J, leaving 12 bases between. CDR3 DNA: TGCGCCAGCAGCTTAGGGGTAGGTGGCCAAGAGACCCAGTACTTC. Translating gives CASSLGVGGQETQYF.

This chain connects TRBV6-2 or TRBV6-3 to TRBJ1-1; TRBD1 matches 7 bases. V lost 2 bases to trimming and J lost 1 base; unmatched junction nucleotides: 7. CDR1 and CDR2 (germline): MNHEY, SVGEGT. This CDR3 spans 16 amino acids. CDR3 sequence (DNA): TGTGCCAGCAGTTACACAATGACAGGGAAGAACACTGAAGCTTTCTTT. It translates to CASSYTMTGKNTEAFF.

V gene TRBV10-3 combines with J gene TRBJ1-1; unclear D gene. The germline V gene has CDR1 ENHRY and CDR2 SYGVKD. The CDR3 extends over 14 amino acids. V lost 1 base, J lost 1 base, and 7 bases lay in between. The CDR3 DNA is TGTGCCATCAGTGAGTACAGCTCGAACACTGAAGCTTTCTTT. It yields the protein CAISEYSSNTEAFF.

The chain has TRBV10-3 and TRBJ1-2; D ambiguous. The V gene lost 0 bases and the J gene lost 2 bases, with 10 bases spanning the gap. CDR3 length: 15 residues. CDR1 and CDR2 from the germline V gene are ENHRY and SYGVKD. In DNA, the CDR3 is TGTGCCATCAGTGAGTCGAAGAAGGAGAACTATGGCTACACCTTC. Translation: CAISESKKENYGYTF.

Points on this clone: The same CDR3 is also encoded by other DNA sequences in this sample. The chain recombines TRBV7-9 with TRBJ2-3; 11 bases are shared with TRBD2. Germline assignment: CDR1 SEHNR and CDR2 FQNEAQ (reference sequence). V trimming: 1 base; J trimming: 6 bases; junction bases outside the gene matches: 3. The CDR3 is 15 amino acids. CDR3 bases: TGTGCCAGCAGCTTAGGCCTAGCGGGGGGTGATACGCAGTATTTT. Protein: CASSLGLAGGDTQYF.

This sequence joins TRBV4-1 and TRBJ1-1; D unresolved. The CDR3 spans 14 residues. Trimming stripped 0 bases from V and 5 bases from J, with 10 bases between. Germline-derived CDR1 and CDR2 are MGHRA and YSYEKL. CDR3 in DNA: TGCGCCAGCAGCCAAGATCCGGGTCAGACTGAAGCTTTCTTT. Its translation is CASSQDPGQTEAFF.

The CDR3: CASSLKGQGEAFF. CDR3 DNA: TGTGCCAGCAGTTTAAAGGGACAGGGTGAAGCTTTCTTT. The chain is built from TRBV12-3 or TRBV12-4 and TRBJ1-1; TRBD1 aligns across 9 bases. The CDR3 length is 13 residues. V shed 2 bases and J 7 bases; nucleotides not matched to a gene: 2.

The count of this clone is one. The J gene is TRBJ2-3, the V gene TRBV10-1; no firm D call. The germline V gene encodes CDR1 WNHNN and CDR2 SYGVQD (reference sequence). V gave up 3 bases and J gave up 0 bases, with 10 bases separating them. This CDR3 comprises 15 residues. In nucleotides, the CDR3 is TGCGCCAGCAGTGACCCGACAACTAGCACAGATACGCAGTATTTT. The encoded protein is CASSDPTTSTDTQYF.

V usage is TRBV6-1 and J usage is TRBJ1-5; 9 bases line up with TRBD1. CDR1 MNHNS and CDR2 SASEGT come from the germline V gene. The CDR3 totals 15 residues. V dropped 2 bases and J dropped 5; count of bases not matched to a gene: 4. For the CDR3, the DNA is TGTGCCAGCAGTGAAACAGGGACAGGGTATCAGCCCCAGCATTTT. Translation: CASSETGTGYQPQHF.

This clone has just a few counts. DNA of the CDR3: TGTGCCAGTCACTGGACAGGTGGTGAAAAACTGTTTTTT. Protein sequence: CASHWTGGEKLFF. V is TRBV19 and J is TRBJ1-4, with 7 bases identical to TRBD1. The V gene end was trimmed by 8 bases and the J gene end by 7 bases; junction bases not matched to a gene: 7. Germline V gene lookup returns CDR1 LNHDA and CDR2 SQIVND (reference sequence). The CDR3 covers 13 residues.

V gene TRBV30 combines with J gene TRBJ1-1; no clear D. Germline V gene sequence: CDR1 GTSNPN, CDR2 SVGIG (reference sequence). There are 12 residues in the CDR3. V was cut by 3 bases and J by 3 bases, with 8 bases left in between. The CDR3 protein is CAWSGDHTEAFF. The CDR3 nucleotides are TGTGCCTGGAGCGGAGATCACACTGAAGCTTTCTTT.

This chain links TRBV20-1 with TRBJ2-7; possible D gene TRBD1, 6 bases. The CDR3 length is 11 residues. The V and J ends lost 5 bases and 6 bases respectively, with 11 bases between them. Germline V CDR1 and CDR2: DFQATT, SNEGSKA (reference sequence). The CDR3 loop reads CSAAQGREQYV. The CDR3 DNA reads TGCAGTGCTGCACAGGGTCGCGAGCAGTACGTC.

The chain employs TRBV6-6 and TRBJ1-1; no clear D gene. V was pared by 4 bases and J by 1 base, with 7 bases between. The CDR3 consists of 13 residues. Germline V gene lookup returns CDR1 MNHNY and CDR2 SVGAGI (reference sequence). As DNA, the CDR3 is TGTGCCAGCAGTTTAAAGAGGAACACTGAAGCTTTCTTT. Its protein product is CASSLKRNTEAFF.

This clone was picked up many times. This chain connects TRBV27 to TRBJ2-1; TRBD2 matches at 8 bases. This CDR3 has 14 residues. V dropped 7 bases and J dropped 8; count of bases not matched to a gene: 10. CDR1 is MNHEY and CDR2 is SMNVEV in the germline V gene (reference sequence). CDR3 protein: CASTSSGWGDEQFF. The CDR3 nucleotides are TGTGCCAGCACCTCTAGCGGGTGGGGGGATGAGCAGTTCTTC.

The chain carries TRBV3-1 (or the pseudogene TRBV3-2) and TRBJ2-5; 12 nucleotides match TRBD2. Germline CDR1 is LGHDT and CDR2 is YNNKEL (reference sequence). CDR3 size: 20 residues. Trimming took 0 bases from V and 4 from J; bases not matched to a gene: 15. The CDR3 protein is CASSQDQFASGRAWGETQYF. CDR3 sequence (DNA): TGTGCCAGCAGCCAAGATCAGTTTGCTAGCGGGAGGGCCTGGGGAGAGACCCAGTACTTC.

V and J are TRBV5-1 and TRBJ2-2; no definite D call. CDR3 length equals 15 residues. Trimming left V 2 bases short and J 1 base short, with 9 bases between. Per the germline V gene, CDR1 is SGHRS and CDR2 is YFSETQ. The CDR3 loop is CASSFSSLNTGELFF. DNA of the CDR3: TGCGCCAGCAGCTTTTCGAGTCTGAACACCGGGGAGCTGTTTTTT.

The chain employs TRBV27 and TRBJ1-5; TRBD1 might be the D (5 bases). V lost 3 bases and J lost 4, with 7 bases in between. The CDR3 contains 13 residues. Germline loops: CDR1 MNHEY, CDR2 SMNVEV (reference sequence). The chain's CDR3 is CASSFTGNQPQHF. In DNA form, the CDR3 reads TGTGCCAGCAGTTTTACAGGTAATCAGCCCCAGCATTTT.

The CDR3 nucleotides are TGTGCCACCAGTATCCGGGGACAAGGCTATGGCTACACCTTC. Encoded protein: CATSIRGQGYGYTF. The chain combines TRBV24-1 with TRBJ1-2; TRBD1 might be the D (6 bases). Trimming stripped 6 bases from V and 4 bases from J, with 14 bases between. There are 14 residues in the CDR3. Germline V CDR1 and CDR2: KGHDR, SFDVKD.

The V gene is TRBV10-1, the J gene TRBJ2-3, with D maybe TRBD2 (6 bases). Germline CDR1 WNHNN, CDR2 SYGVQD (reference sequence). Trimming took 7 bases from V and 6 from J, leaving 17 bases between them. This CDR3 region has 14 residues. The CDR3 protein is CASNRDSEGDTQYF. The CDR3 DNA follows: TGCGCCAGCAACCGGGACTCCGAAGGTGATACGCAGTATTTT.

The genes are TRBV5-8 and TRBJ1-2, with TRBD1 identical over 7 bases. Germline CDR1 and CDR2: SGHTS and YDEGEE. CDR3 length: 10 residues. After removal of 5 bases from V and 14 bases from J, the junction contained 6 bases not matched to a gene. CDR3 sequence reads: CASSYQGDTF. CDR3 bases: TGTGCCAGCAGTTATCAGGGGGATACCTTC.

As DNA, the CDR3 is TGCGCCAGCAGCTCGGGGAACACTGAAGCTTTCTTT. This gives the protein CASSSGNTEAFF. V usage is TRBV5-1 and J usage is TRBJ1-1; D is undetermined. Trimming removed 3 bases at V and 1 base at J, with 4 bases between. The germline V gene has CDR1 SGHRS and CDR2 YFSETQ. The CDR3 sequence is 12 residues long.

The V call is TRBV9, the J call TRBJ1-5; TRBD1 aligns across 8 bases. This CDR3 region has 14 residues. Unmatched junction bases numbered 6, after V lost 3 bases and J lost 7 bases. Germline CDR1 SGDLS, CDR2 YYNGEE. The CDR3 sequence: CASSGGQGGQPQHF. The CDR3 DNA is TGTGCCAGCAGCGGAGGACAGGGTGGCCAGCCCCAGCATTTT.

This chain links TRBV6-5 with TRBJ2-2; 8 bases align to TRBD1. V gave up 7 bases and J gave up 4 bases; unmatched junction bases: 5. Looked up from germline, CDR1 is MNHEY and CDR2 is SVGAGI. This CDR3 comprises 14 residues. CDR3 DNA: TGTGCCAGCACAGGGGGCTATCCCACCGGGGAGCTGTTTTTT. Translation: CASTGGYPTGELFF.

The chain carries TRBV5-4 and TRBJ2-3, with unresolved D. The CDR3 runs 14 residues. CDR1 is SGHNT, CDR2 YYREEE, per germline (reference sequence). V lost 4 bases and J lost 0, with 9 bases in between. In DNA, the CDR3 is TGTGCCAGCAGCGAACTATCTAGCACAGATACGCAGTATTTT. Translated, it gives CASSELSSTDTQYF.